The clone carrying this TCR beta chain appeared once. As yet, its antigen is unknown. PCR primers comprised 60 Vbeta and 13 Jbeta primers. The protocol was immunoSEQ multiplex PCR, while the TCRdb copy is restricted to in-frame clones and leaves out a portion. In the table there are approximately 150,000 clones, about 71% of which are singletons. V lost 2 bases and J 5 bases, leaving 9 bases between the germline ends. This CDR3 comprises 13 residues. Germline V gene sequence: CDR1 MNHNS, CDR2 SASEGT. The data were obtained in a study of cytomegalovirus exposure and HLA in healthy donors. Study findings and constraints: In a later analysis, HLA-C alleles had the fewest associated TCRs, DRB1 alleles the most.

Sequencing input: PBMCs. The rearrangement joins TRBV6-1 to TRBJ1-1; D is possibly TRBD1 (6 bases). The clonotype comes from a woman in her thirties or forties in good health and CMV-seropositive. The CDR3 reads CASSETGRTEAFF. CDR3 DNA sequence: TGTGCCAGCAGTGAAACAGGGCGTACTGAAGCTTTCTTT.